These 18 T cell receptor beta chains were all obtained from the same sample, sequenced in a study of PD-L1 blockade in urothelial cancer. The table came from immunoSEQ multiplex PCR; TCRdb's copy has only in-frame clones and leaves some out. This sample yields some 80,000 clones, of which approximately 86% are seen a single time; approximately 7.1% belongs to the top ten. Stated time point: pretreatment peripheral blood. Material: PBMCs, obtained around atezolizumab (anti-PD-L1) treatment. These TCRs come from a man aged 40-49 years with urothelial cancer.

The chain couples TRBV7-3 to TRBJ2-5; D unresolved. Germline-derived CDR1 and CDR2 are SGHTA and FQGTGA. This CDR3 has 13 amino acids. Between the trimmed V and J ends, which lost 4 bases and 2 bases, there was a span of 8 bases. The CDR3 bases are TGTGCCAGCAGCTCCAACCTACAAGAGACCCAGTACTTC. It encodes CASSSNLQETQYF.

The table lists this clone with a few counts. The genes are TRBV5-6 and TRBJ2-1; the D gene is possibly TRBD1 (8 bases). CDR1 and CDR2 (germline): SGHDT, YYEEEE. The CDR3 loop spans 15 amino acids. Trimming pared 3 bases from V and 9 bases from J, leaving 19 bases between. CDR3 loop: CASSSTGEGEPEQFF. The CDR3 region has the DNA TGTGCCAGCAGCTCGACAGGGGAGGGAGAACCTGAGCAGTTCTTC.

DNA for the CDR3: TGTGCCAGCAGTTACTCCAGGGTATCGGACGGCTACACCTTC. Protein sequence: CASSYSRVSDGYTF. The V call is TRBV6-5, the J call TRBJ1-2; D is possibly TRBD1 (5 bases). This CDR3 contains 14 residues. Germline V lookup: CDR1 MNHEY, CDR2 SVGAGI. V was clipped by 0 bases and J by 8 bases, with 13 bases between them.

The CDR3 region has the DNA TGTGCCAGCAGCCCGACTAGCGGGCAATCCTACGAGCAGTACTTC. This codes for CASSPTSGQSYEQYF. The chain recombines TRBV2 with TRBJ2-7, with 10 bases that match TRBD2. The CDR3 covers 15 residues. Germline V lookup: CDR1 SNHLY, CDR2 FYNNEI. V dropped 6 bases and J dropped 1; count of bases not matched to a gene: 6.

This chain joins TRBV2 and TRBJ2-3, with 10 bases lining up with TRBD2. CDR1 is SNHLY and CDR2 is FYNNEI in the germline V gene. V was clipped by 8 bases and J by 3 bases; unmatched bases: 8. The CDR3 is 15 residues long. CDR3 in amino acids: CASCLAGVSTDTQYF. In nucleotides, the CDR3 is TGTGCCAGCTGTCTAGCGGGAGTGTCAACAGATACGCAGTATTTT.

The chain has TRBV7-6 and TRBJ1-3; D not certain. Trimming took 5 bases from V and 0 from J, leaving 8 bases between them. This CDR3 is built from 14 residues. CDR1 SGHVS and CDR2 FNYEAQ come from the germline V gene. The CDR3 is CASSPGISGNTIYF. The CDR3 DNA sequence: TGTGCCAGCAGCCCAGGCATCTCTGGAAACACCATATATTTT. The variable domain in full, with the rest retrieved from reference TRBV7-6 and TRBJ1-3, is GAGVSQSPRYKVTKRGQDVALRCDPISGHVSLYWYRQALGQGPEFLTYFNYEAQQDKSGLPNDRFSAERPEGSISTLTIQRTEQRDSAMYRCASSPGISGNTIYFGEGSWLTVV.

The CDR3 loop is CASSRGTGGEKLFF. CDR3 sequence (DNA): TGTGCCAGCAGCCGCGGGACAGGAGGGGAAAAACTGTTTTTT. The chain links TRBV6-5 to TRBJ1-4; TRBD1 matches at 8 bases. With 6 bases clipped from V and 8 bases from J, the junction kept 8 bases outside the gene matches. The CDR3 contains 14 residues. The germline gives CDR1 MNHEY, CDR2 SVGAGI.

This chain connects TRBV12-5 to TRBJ2-2, with a possible D match to TRBD1 (5 bases). The V end was cut by 0 bases, the J end by 4 bases, with 9 bases between. Germline CDR1 LGHNT, CDR2 FRNRAP. The CDR3 has 15 residues. CDR3 in DNA: TGTGCTAGTGGTTTGGTCCAGGGCGGCACCGGGGAGCTGTTTTTT. The encoded protein is CASGLVQGGTGELFF.

This clone appeared a few times. The V call is TRBV19, the J call TRBJ2-2; 7 nucleotides line up with TRBD1. Per germline, CDR1 LNHDA and CDR2 SQIVND (reference sequence). Trimming at V came to 7 bases and at J to 0 bases, leaving 11 bases not matched to a gene. CDR3 size: 17 residues. The CDR3 loop reads CASTHLPGTANTGELFF. In DNA, the CDR3 is TGTGCCAGTACTCATCTGCCCGGGACAGCGAACACCGGGGAGCTGTTTTTT.

The chain links TRBV28 to TRBJ2-1; no clear D gene. Trimming pared 3 bases from V and 6 bases from J, leaving 12 bases between. The CDR3 sequence is 14 residues long. Germline CDR1 MDHEN, CDR2 SYDVKM. The CDR3 here is CASSFTKIGNEQFF. The CDR3 DNA reads TGTGCCAGCAGTTTTACCAAGATCGGCAATGAGCAGTTCTTC. The full variable domain, rest sourced from reference TRBV28 and TRBJ2-1, is DVKVTQSSRYLVKRTGEKVFLECVQDMDHENMFWYRQDPGLGLRLIYFSYDVKMKEKGDIPEGYSVSREKKERFSLILESASTNQTSMYLCASSFTKIGNEQFFGPGTRLTVL.

The rearrangement joins TRBV30 to TRBJ2-7, with D possibly being TRBD2 (5 bases). With 0 bases removed from V and 4 bases from J, the gap between germline ends came to 10 bases. Germline V gene data show CDR1 as GTSNPN and CDR2 as SVGIG (reference sequence). The CDR3 runs to 13 residues. CDR3 nucleotide sequence: TGTGCCTGGAGTGTAGTACTAGGTTACGAGCAGTACTTC. Translation: CAWSVVLGYEQYF.

The V and J genes are TRBV6-1 and TRBJ1-5; no firm D call. The germline V and J ends were trimmed by 7 bases and 4 bases, with 11 bases remaining between them. The CDR3 covers 13 residues. Germline CDR1 is MNHNS and CDR2 is SASEGT. This chain's CDR3 is CASTGGFNQPQHF. The CDR3 DNA reads TGTGCCAGCACCGGCGGATTTAATCAGCCCCAGCATTTT.

For the CDR3, the DNA is TGTGCCATCGGGGGGACTAGCGGCAATAGGATAGCTCCCTACGAGCAGTACTTC. Translating gives CAIGGTSGNRIAPYEQYF. J is TRBJ2-7 and V is TRBV10-3, with 11 bases that match TRBD2. Germline CDR1 ENHRY, CDR2 SYGVKD. The V gene end was trimmed by 8 bases and the J gene end by 2 bases; junction bases not matched to a gene: 17. The CDR3 totals 18 residues.

The CDR3 bases are TGTGCCTGGAGCGCAATAGGTGGGAGATATAGCAATCAGCCCCAGCATTTT. Its protein product is CAWSAIGGRYSNQPQHF. This chain uses TRBV30 with TRBJ1-5; D is unresolved. The CDR3 has 17 residues. The germline V gene encodes CDR1 GTSNPN and CDR2 SVGIG (reference sequence). V was trimmed by 3 bases and J by 0 bases, leaving 18 bases between them.

This clone was recorded a few times. The CDR3 coding sequence is TGCGCCAGCAGCTCTCAACCGGGACTAGTCCCCCTTCAAGAGACCCAGTACTTC. Translation gives CASSSQPGLVPLQETQYF. This chain links TRBV5-1 with TRBJ2-5, with TRBD2 matching over 8 bases. The germline V gene has CDR1 SGHRS and CDR2 YFSETQ. V shed 3 bases, J shed 2 bases, and the junction held 15 bases outside the gene matches. The CDR3 length is 18 residues.

The rearrangement joins TRBV18 to TRBJ2-5; 8 bases map to TRBD2. With 2 bases clipped from V and 1 base from J, the junction kept 3 bases outside the gene matches. Germline-derived CDR1 and CDR2 are KGHSH and LQKENI. The CDR3 is 15 amino acids. CDR3 DNA: TGTGCCAGCTCACCAAGGACTAGCCTCCAAGAGACCCAGTACTTC. Translated, it gives CASSPRTSLQETQYF.

This chain joins TRBV27 and TRBJ2-7; D not certain. Germline CDR1 is MNHEY and CDR2 is SMNVEV (reference sequence). The CDR3 contains 13 residues. Trimming removed 5 bases at V and 0 bases at J, with 8 bases between. CDR3 in DNA: TGTGCCAGCAGTCCCCCAAACTCCTACGAGCAGTACTTC. Amino acid sequence: CASSPPNSYEQYF.

The V gene is TRBV27, the J gene TRBJ2-2, with 9 bases matching TRBD1. The CDR3 is 16 residues long. The V segment lost 6 bases and the J segment 0 bases; nucleotides outside the gene matches: 5. CDR1 and CDR2 from the germline V gene are MNHEY and SMNVEV (reference sequence). In DNA form, the CDR3 reads TGTGCCAGCAGAACAGGGGGCGCATCGAACACCGGGGAGCTGTTTTTT. Residues: CASRTGGASNTGELFF.